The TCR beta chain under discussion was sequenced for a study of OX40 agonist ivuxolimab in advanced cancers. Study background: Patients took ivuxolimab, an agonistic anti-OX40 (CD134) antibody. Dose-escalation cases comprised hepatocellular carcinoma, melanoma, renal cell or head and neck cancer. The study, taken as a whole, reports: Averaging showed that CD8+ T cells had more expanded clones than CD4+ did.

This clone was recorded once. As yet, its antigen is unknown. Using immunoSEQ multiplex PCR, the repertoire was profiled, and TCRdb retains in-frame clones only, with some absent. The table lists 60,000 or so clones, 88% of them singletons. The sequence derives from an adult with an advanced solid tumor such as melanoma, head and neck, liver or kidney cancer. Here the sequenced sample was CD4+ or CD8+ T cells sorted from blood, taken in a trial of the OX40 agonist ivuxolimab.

The CDR3 here is CASSYSGMNTEAFF. CDR3 DNA: TGTGCCAGCAGTTATTCTGGGATGAACACTGAAGCTTTCTTT. The chain recombines TRBV6-5 with TRBJ1-1; D unresolved. Trimming stripped 3 bases from V and 0 bases from J, with 8 bases between. There are 14 residues in the CDR3. Germline V lookup: CDR1 MNHEY, CDR2 SVGAGI.